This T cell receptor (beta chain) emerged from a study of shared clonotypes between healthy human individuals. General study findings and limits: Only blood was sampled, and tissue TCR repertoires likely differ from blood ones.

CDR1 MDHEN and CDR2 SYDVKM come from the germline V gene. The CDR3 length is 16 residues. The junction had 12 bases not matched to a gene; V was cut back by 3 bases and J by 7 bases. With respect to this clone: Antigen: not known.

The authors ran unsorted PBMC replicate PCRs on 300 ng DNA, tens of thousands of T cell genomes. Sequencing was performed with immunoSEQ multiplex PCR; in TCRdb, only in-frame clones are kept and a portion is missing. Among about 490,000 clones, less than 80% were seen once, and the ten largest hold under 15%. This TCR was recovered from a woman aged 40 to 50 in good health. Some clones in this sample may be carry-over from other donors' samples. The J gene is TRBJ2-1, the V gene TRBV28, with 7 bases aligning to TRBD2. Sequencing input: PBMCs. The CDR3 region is CASSFREDRARNEQFF. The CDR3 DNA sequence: TGTGCCAGCAGTTTCCGGGAGGATCGGGCTAGGAATGAGCAGTTCTTC.